This TCR beta chain was sequenced during a study of blood T cell repertoires in COVID-19. Looking at the study overall: There were acute and convalescent COVID-19 samples, and they came from the United States, Italy and Spain. Sample material is recorded as cDNA or gDNA derived from T cells, B-cell-depleted T cells, or PBMCs.

Profiled with immunoSEQ multiplex PCR; TCRdb holds only in-frame clones, not every one. There are around 99,000 clones in the sample; over 75% occur only once, and approximately 7% lies in the top ten. This CDR3 has 16 amino acids. Trimming took 4 bases from V and 2 from J, leaving 16 bases between them. Germline CDR1 MNHEY, CDR2 SVGEGT. The clonotype was recovered from a woman between 50 and 59 years old with acute or convalescent COVID-19. J is TRBJ2-3 and V is TRBV6-2 or TRBV6-3, with D maybe TRBD1 (6 bases). Sequencing was done on a sample of peripheral blood. CDR3 amino acids: CASSSRGPTATDTQYF. The CDR3 DNA reads as TGTGCCAGCAGTTCCAGGGGCCCTACCGCCACAGATACGCAGTATTTT.